The 18 T cell receptor beta chains below come from one sample, sequenced in a study of shared clonotypes between healthy human individuals. Sequencing used immunoSEQ multiplex PCR; TCRdb keeps in-frame clones, though not all of them. The sample gives about 2 million clones, approximately 95% of which show up once; 1% to 1.5% is in the top ten. Naive CD8 cells lacked CD45RO, underwent positive selection for CCR7 and left out terminally differentiated effector memory CD45RA+ cells. The sample taken for sequencing was naive CD8+ T cells sorted from blood. The origin of the receptors is a man younger than 35 in good health.

The chain joins TRBV4-3 to TRBJ2-7, with 8 bases fitting TRBD2. Germline lookup yields CDR1 LGHNA and CDR2 YSLEER. V lost 3 bases, J lost 3 bases, and 7 bases stayed unmatched. The CDR3 contains 15 residues. The CDR3 sequence: CASSQYSSGFYEQYF. In DNA, the CDR3 is TGCGCCAGCAGCCAGTATTCTAGCGGGTTCTACGAGCAGTACTTC.

The CDR3 region has the DNA TGTGCCAGCAGCCCCCGTCCAAGCGGCTCCGAGCAGTACTTC. Translated, it gives CASSPRPSGSEQYF. The chain joins TRBV13 to TRBJ2-7, with TRBD2 as a possible D gene (5 bases). Germline CDR1 PRHDT, CDR2 FYEKMQ (reference sequence). This CDR3 spans 14 amino acids. The V gene lost 5 bases and the J gene lost 6 bases, with 17 bases spanning the gap.

As to this clone: This same CDR3 is encoded by further DNA sequences in the sample. V usage is TRBV5-4 and J usage is TRBJ1-1, with D hard to call. CDR1 is SGHNT and CDR2 is YYREEE in the germline V gene (reference sequence). This CDR3 region has 13 residues. V lost 0 bases and J 0 bases, leaving 3 bases between the germline ends. The CDR3 bases are TGTGCCAGCAGCTTGGGCATGAACACTGAAGCTTTCTTT. Translated: CASSLGMNTEAFF.

This clone came up once. The CDR3 nucleotides are TGTGCCAGCAGTTCGCGTCGACTAGCGGGCGAATGGAATGAGCAGTTCTTC. Translating it yields CASSSRRLAGEWNEQFF. The rearrangement uses TRBV28 and TRBJ2-1; 10 bases align to TRBD2. The CDR3 is 17 amino acids. V shed 4 bases, J shed 7 bases, and the junction held 13 bases outside the gene matches. CDR1 is MDHEN and CDR2 is SYDVKM in the germline V gene.

The V and J genes are TRBV4-3 and TRBJ2-1; no reliable D call. The CDR3 loop spans 13 amino acids. Trimming shortened V by 4 bases and J by 6 bases, and 10 bases separated the two germline ends. Germline V gives CDR1 LGHNA, CDR2 YSLEER. CDR3 sequence reads: CASSLGQSNEQFF. CDR3 coding DNA: TGCGCCAGCAGCCTGGGCCAGAGCAATGAGCAGTTCTTC.

CDR3 nucleotide sequence: TGTGCCAGCAGCTTTCGTCAGTTCGAACGTAACTATGGCTACACCTTC. It codes for CASSFRQFERNYGYTF. The rearrangement joins TRBV5-6 to TRBJ1-2; no clear D gene. Germline V CDR1 and CDR2: SGHDT, YYEEEE. The length of the CDR3 is 16 residues. V dropped 2 bases and J dropped 1 base, with 15 bases sitting between them.

This clone was recorded only once. V gene TRBV7-9 combines with J gene TRBJ2-1; 10 bases are shared with TRBD2. This CDR3 is built from 15 residues. V dropped 5 bases and J dropped 4; count of bases not matched to a gene: 5. Germline CDR1 SEHNR, CDR2 FQNEAQ (reference sequence). The CDR3 loop reads CASSPLAGAYNEQFF. As DNA, the CDR3 is TGTGCCAGCAGCCCTCTAGCGGGGGCGTACAATGAGCAGTTCTTC.

The CDR3 loop is CASSLEAFREDSDGYTF. The CDR3 DNA reads as TGTGCCAGCAGCTTGGAAGCCTTCAGGGAAGACAGCGATGGCTACACCTTC. The chain links TRBV5-6 to TRBJ1-2; D possibly corresponds to TRBD1 (5 bases). V lost 0 bases to trimming and J lost 6 bases, with 21 bases between them. This CDR3 has 17 amino acids. Per the germline V gene, CDR1 is SGHDT and CDR2 is YYEEEE. The full variable domain, in which reference TRBV5-6 and TRBJ1-2 provide the parts outside the CDR3, is DAGVTQSPTHLIKTRGQQVTLRCSPKSGHDTVSWYQQALGQGPQFIFQYYEEEERQRGNFPDRFSGHQFPNYSSELNVNALLLGDSALYLCASSLEAFREDSDGYTFGSGTRLTVV.

This clone was found a few times. The genes are TRBV30 and TRBJ1-6; no firm D call. Trimming pared 6 bases from V and 8 bases from J, leaving 17 bases between. CDR1 and CDR2 (germline): GTSNPN, SVGIG (reference sequence). The CDR3 covers 14 residues. The CDR3 protein is CACSPPTGYSPLHF. In nucleotides, the CDR3 is TGTGCCTGTAGTCCCCCGACGGGCTATTCACCCCTCCACTTT.

CDR3 nucleotide sequence: TGTGCCAGCAGTGAAGTCCCGGGACAGGGAGATACGCAGTATTTT. Translation gives CASSEVPGQGDTQYF. J is TRBJ2-3 and V is TRBV6-1; 9 positions agree with TRBD1. The CDR3 is 15 amino acids. With 1 base clipped from V and 5 bases from J, the junction kept 4 bases outside the gene matches. Germline V lookup: CDR1 MNHNS, CDR2 SASEGT.

This rearrangement joins TRBV4-1 to TRBJ1-1; D call uncertain. The V end lost 4 bases, the J end lost 2 bases, and 11 bases lay between the germline ends. The germline V gene has CDR1 MGHRA and CDR2 YSYEKL. This CDR3 is built from 14 residues. The CDR3 DNA reads TGCGCCAGCAGCCTACGGCGCGGTAACACTGAAGCTTTCTTT. This translates into CASSLRRGNTEAFF.

The V and J genes are TRBV9 and TRBJ2-5; 9 bases fit TRBD2. CDR3 length: 17 residues. Germline V CDR1 and CDR2: SGDLS, YYNGEE. V lost 0 bases to trimming and J lost 5 bases; unmatched junction nucleotides: 11. DNA for the CDR3: TGTGCCAGCAGCGTAGCAGCGGGAGGATCCGGTGGGGAGACCCAGTACTTC. Protein product: CASSVAAGGSGGETQYF.

V usage is TRBV5-4 and J usage is TRBJ2-7; TRBD1 matches 9 bases. The V and J ends lost 5 bases and 6 bases, in that order; junction bases with no gene match: 9. The CDR3 spans 14 residues. Germline CDR1 is SGHNT and CDR2 is YYREEE (reference sequence). CDR3 nucleotide sequence: TGTGCCAGCAGTCTGACAGGGGGTGCGGGCGAGCAGTACTTC. Translation gives CASSLTGGAGEQYF. Full variable domain (rest looked up from reference TRBV5-4 and TRBJ2-7): ETGVTQSPTHLIKTRGQQVTLRCSSQSGHNTVSWYQQALGQGPQFIFQYYREEENGRGNFPPRFSGLQFPNYSSELNVNALELDDSALYLCASSLTGGAGEQYFGPGTRLTVT.

This rearrangement joins TRBV7-9 to TRBJ2-1, with a possible D match to TRBD2 (6 bases). This CDR3 spans 14 amino acids. Looked up from germline, CDR1 is SEHNR and CDR2 is FQNEAQ (reference sequence). With 5 bases removed from V and 7 bases from J, the gap between germline ends came to 15 bases. The CDR3, as DNA: TGTGCCAGCAGCCCGGCCTCCGGGGGAAATGAGCAGTTCTTC. Its translation: CASSPASGGNEQFF.

The chain uses TRBV14 and TRBJ1-4; D is undetermined. Trimming cost V 1 base and J 1 base, with 4 bases left between them. The CDR3 consists of 14 residues. CDR1 is SGHDN and CDR2 is FVKESK in the germline V gene. The CDR3 is CASSQGVTNEKLFF. CDR3 bases: TGTGCCAGCAGCCAAGGGGTAACTAATGAAAAACTGTTTTTT.

The table lists this clone with a count of one. The rearrangement joins TRBV4-3 to TRBJ2-5; D assignment may be TRBD1 or TRBD2 (5 bases each). Germline values: CDR1 LGHNA, CDR2 YSLEER. This CDR3 comprises 13 residues. Deletions cut 4 bases from V and 2 bases from J, with 8 bases between. This chain's CDR3 is CASSLGAQETQYF. The CDR3 DNA reads as TGCGCCAGCAGCCTCGGGGCGCAAGAGACCCAGTACTTC.

The chain carries TRBV4-3 and TRBJ2-1; D is possibly TRBD2 (5 bases). Germline-derived CDR1 and CDR2 are LGHNA and YSLEER. V lost 0 bases to trimming and J lost 4 bases, with 10 bases between them. There are 15 residues in the CDR3. The CDR3 DNA follows: TGCGCCAGCAGCCAAGATCGGGATGTTTACAATGAGCAGTTCTTC. It encodes CASSQDRDVYNEQFF.

The J gene is TRBJ2-3, the V gene TRBV6-1; 8 bases are a match to TRBD1. With V trimmed by 7 bases and J by 3 bases, 3 bases remained unmatched. Germline V gene lookup returns CDR1 MNHNS and CDR2 SASEGT. This CDR3 is built from 13 residues. CDR3 sequence reads: CASTRQGTDTQYF. The CDR3 coding sequence is TGTGCCAGCACGAGACAGGGGACAGATACGCAGTATTTT.